This TCR beta chain was identified in a study of blood T cell repertoires in COVID-19. Looking at the study overall: The United States, Italy and Spain provided the acute and convalescent COVID-19 samples.

Libraries were prepared by immunoSEQ multiplex PCR; TCRdb keeps only in-frame clonotypes and omits some of them. The profile covers about 370,000 clones, with 75% to 90% appearing a single time and over 0.95% taken by the ten largest. The ends lost 1 base at V and 2 bases at J; junction bases unmatched: 4. Germline loops: CDR1 SGHTA, CDR2 FQGNSA. The CDR3 runs 16 residues. The rearrangement links TRBV7-2 to TRBJ2-3, with 9 nucleotides matching TRBD2. The clonotype comes from a man younger than 35 who had recovered from COVID-19. Material: PBMCs or T cells enriched from blood (not recorded which). This CDR3 is CASSLESSGVTDTQYF. CDR3 nucleotides: TGTGCCAGCAGCTTAGAATCTAGCGGGGTCACAGATACGCAGTATTTT. The variable domain in full, with the rest retrieved from reference TRBV7-2 and TRBJ2-3, is GAGVSQSPSNKVTEKGKDVELRCDPISGHTALYWYRQSLGQGLEFLIYFQGNSAPDKSGLPSDRFSAERTGGSVSTLTIQRTQQEDSAVYLCASSLESSGVTDTQYFGPGTRLTVL.